The text below deals with one T cell receptor (beta chain). A multiplex PCR was run with 60 Vbeta primers and 13 Jbeta primers. Only in-frame clones appear in the TCRdb table, and some are missing; sequencing was by immunoSEQ multiplex PCR. Recorded for this sample: 100,000 to 150,000 clones. This sample is part of a study of cytomegalovirus exposure and HLA in healthy donors. The CDR3 has 16 residues. Germline V CDR1 and CDR2: SGHRS, YFSETQ. V was shortened by 0 bases and J by 4 bases, with 16 bases between the two germline ends. The sample was PBMCs. The chain is built from TRBV5-1 and TRBJ2-5; D possibly corresponds to TRBD1 (6 bases). This sequence was found in a woman in her thirties or forties in good health and CMV-seronegative. The CDR3 DNA reads as TGCGCCAGCAGCTTGGCGGGCAGGGGCTTCCTAGAGACCCAGTACTTC. It is translated as CASSLAGRGFLETQYF.